The 7 T cell receptor beta chains given below trace back to one sample, sequenced in a study of STAT3 mutations in large granular lymphocyte leukemia. Study-level findings and limits: Every T-LGLL patient had at least one immunodominant TCRbeta clonotype.

Using immunoSEQ multiplex PCR, the repertoire was profiled, and TCRdb retains in-frame clones only, with some absent. The sample includes 30,000 to 40,000 clones, approximately 83% of them seen just once. These receptors have no known antigen. Sequenced input: peripheral blood mononuclear cells. The receptors come from a man between 60 and 75 years old with T-cell large granular lymphocyte leukemia. Some clones in this sample may be carry-over from other donors' samples.

J is TRBJ2-7 and V is TRBV5-1, with no clear D. The length of the CDR3 is 14 residues. Deletions cut 6 bases from V and 1 base from J, with 14 bases between. Germline lookup yields CDR1 SGHRS and CDR2 YFSETQ. The CDR3 bases are TGCGCCAGCATGCTTGGCGGCAGTTCCTACGAGCAGTACTTC. This encodes CASMLGGSSYEQYF.

V and J are TRBV6-1 and TRBJ2-5; 9 bases are shared with TRBD2. CDR1 and CDR2 (germline): MNHNS, SASEGT. The CDR3 consists of 13 residues. The V and J ends lost 6 bases and 5 bases, in that order; junction bases with no gene match: 4. The CDR3 region is CASRLSGSETQYF. CDR3 nucleotides: TGTGCCAGCAGACTTAGCGGGAGTGAGACCCAGTACTTC.

There are a few counts of this clone. The chain recombines TRBV7-8 with TRBJ2-7; the match to TRBD2 covers 7 bases. V dropped 2 bases and J dropped 6; count of bases not matched to a gene: 10. The CDR3 contains 15 residues. Germline values: CDR1 SGHVS, CDR2 FQNEAQ. The DNA of the CDR3 is TGTGCCAGCAGCTTAAGCGGGACTACTTTTTCCGAGCAGTACTTC. As protein: CASSLSGTTFSEQYF.

This clone was picked up one time. The CDR3 DNA is TGCAGCGTCGCTTCCCCGGGACAGGCCTTAGATACGCAGTATTTT. Translating it yields CSVASPGQALDTQYF. The chain joins TRBV29-1 to TRBJ2-3; 8 bases match TRBD1. CDR1 is SQVTM, CDR2 ANQGSEA, per germline. V was clipped by 6 bases and J by 5 bases; unmatched bases: 13. The CDR3 totals 15 residues.

J is TRBJ2-7 and V is TRBV7-9; D not certain. Trimming pared 5 bases from V and 0 bases from J, leaving 11 bases between. Germline assignment: CDR1 SEHNR and CDR2 FQNEAQ (reference sequence). The CDR3 has 14 residues. The CDR3: CASSPSSVSYEQYF. The CDR3, as DNA: TGTGCCAGCAGCCCCAGCTCAGTCTCCTACGAGCAGTACTTC.

This chain uses TRBV10-3 with TRBJ2-7, with D possibly being TRBD2 (6 bases). The CDR3 length is 14 residues. CDR1 and CDR2 (germline): ENHRY, SYGVKD. V lost 2 bases and J 3 bases, leaving 11 bases between the germline ends. CDR3 protein: CAISEGGELYEQYF. CDR3 nucleotides: TGTGCCATCAGTGAGGGAGGGGAACTCTACGAGCAGTACTTC.

The V call is TRBV4-3, the J call TRBJ1-3; D perhaps matches TRBD1 (5 bases). CDR3 length: 15 amino acids. The V and J ends lost 3 bases and 2 bases respectively, with 11 bases between them. The germline CDR1 and CDR2 sequences are LGHNA and YSLEER. CDR3 DNA: TGCGCCAGCAGCCAGGGCCAGGGACCTGGAAACACCATATATTTT. Translating it yields CASSQGQGPGNTIYF.